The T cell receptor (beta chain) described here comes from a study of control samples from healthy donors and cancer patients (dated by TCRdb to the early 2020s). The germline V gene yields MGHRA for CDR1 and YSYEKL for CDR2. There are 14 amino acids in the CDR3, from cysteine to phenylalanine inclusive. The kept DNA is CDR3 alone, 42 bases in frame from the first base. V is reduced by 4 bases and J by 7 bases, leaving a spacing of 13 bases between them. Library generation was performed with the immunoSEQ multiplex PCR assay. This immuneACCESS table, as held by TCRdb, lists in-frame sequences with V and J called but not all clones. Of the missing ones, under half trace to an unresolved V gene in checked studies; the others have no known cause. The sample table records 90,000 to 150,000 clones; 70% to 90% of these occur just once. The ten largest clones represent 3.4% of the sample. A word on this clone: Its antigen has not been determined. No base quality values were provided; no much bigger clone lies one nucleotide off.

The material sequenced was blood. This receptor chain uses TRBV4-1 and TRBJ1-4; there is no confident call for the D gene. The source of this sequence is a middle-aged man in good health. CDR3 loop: CASSLLGLREKLFF. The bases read TGCGCCAGCAGCCTACTAGGACTGCGTGAAAAACTGTTTTTT.